A selection of T cell receptor beta chains follows, all from one sample in a study of shared clonotypes between healthy human individuals. Libraries were prepared by immunoSEQ multiplex PCR; TCRdb keeps only in-frame clonotypes and omits some of them. The sample lists about 2 million clones; 85% to 95% were seen once. Sequenced input: naive CD4+ T cells sorted from blood. These receptors came from a man aged 18-30 years in good health. CDR3s include the opening cysteine and the closing phenylalanine or tryptophan. D genes are given only for firm matches. Expanded clones are given a class, and other clones once, few, many or no size at all.

D	V	size	J	length	DNA	CDR3
NA	TRBV6-1	NA	TRBJ2-2	13	TGTGCCAGCACGAGGGGGAACACCGGGGAGCTGTTTTTT	CASTRGNTGELFF
NA	TRBV5-1	NA	TRBJ2-3	13	TGCGCCAGCAGCTCCCCTAGCACAGATACGCAGTATTTT	CASSSPSTDTQYF
NA	TRBV29-1	NA	TRBJ2-7	11	TGCAGCGTGACAGGCTCCTACGAGCAGTACTTC	CSVTGSYEQYF
TRBD2	TRBV10-3	NA	TRBJ2-7	17	TGTGCCATCTCCAAAGTCTCCGAGCTAGCGGGGGCCTACGAGCAGTACTTC	CAISKVSELAGAYEQYF
NA	TRBV27	NA	TRBJ2-7	15	TGTGCCAGCAGTTTCCGGCTAGCCGGGAGCTACGAGCAGTACTTC	CASSFRLAGSYEQYF
TRBD1	TRBV30	once	TRBJ1-2	15	TGTGCCTGGTACAACCGGGACAGCGACAACTATGGCTACACCTTC	CAWYNRDSDNYGYTF
NA	TRBV6-5	NA	TRBJ1-4	15	TGTGCCAGCAGTTCTTCCCTTCTTCGTCGGGAAAAACTGTTTTTT	CASSSSLLRREKLFF
NA	TRBV7-7	NA	TRBJ2-3	15	TGTGCTAGCAGCTTAGACGGCTCTAGCACAGATACGCAGTATTTT	CASSLDGSSTDTQYF
NA	TRBV14	NA	TRBJ2-7	13	TGTGCCAGCAGCCACTGGACTAACTACGAGCAGTACTTC	CASSHWTNYEQYF
TRBD2	TRBV4-1	NA	TRBJ2-3	15	TGCGCCAGCAGCAAACTAGCGGGGACCACAGATACGCAGTATTTT	CASSKLAGTTDTQYF
TRBD2	TRBV10-3	NA	TRBJ2-7	15	TGTGCCATCAGTTTTACTAGCGGAAATGGGAACGAGCAGTACTTC	CAISFTSGNGNEQYF
NA	TRBV6-1	NA	TRBJ2-5	15	TGTGCCAGCACTTTACAGGGTATGGGCCAAGAGACCCAGTACTTC	CASTLQGMGQETQYF
NA	TRBV10-3	NA	TRBJ2-2	12	TGTGCCATCAGTGACCGCTCCTGGGAGCTGTTTTTT	CAISDRSWELFF
TRBD1	TRBV4-1	once	TRBJ2-7	15	TGCGCCAGCAGCCACCCCGACAGGGTGACGGACGAGCAGTACTTC	CASSHPDRVTDEQYF
NA	TRBV18	NA	TRBJ2-6	14	TGTGCCAGCTCACCCGGGGCTGGGGCCAACGTCCTGACTTTC	CASSPGAGANVLTF